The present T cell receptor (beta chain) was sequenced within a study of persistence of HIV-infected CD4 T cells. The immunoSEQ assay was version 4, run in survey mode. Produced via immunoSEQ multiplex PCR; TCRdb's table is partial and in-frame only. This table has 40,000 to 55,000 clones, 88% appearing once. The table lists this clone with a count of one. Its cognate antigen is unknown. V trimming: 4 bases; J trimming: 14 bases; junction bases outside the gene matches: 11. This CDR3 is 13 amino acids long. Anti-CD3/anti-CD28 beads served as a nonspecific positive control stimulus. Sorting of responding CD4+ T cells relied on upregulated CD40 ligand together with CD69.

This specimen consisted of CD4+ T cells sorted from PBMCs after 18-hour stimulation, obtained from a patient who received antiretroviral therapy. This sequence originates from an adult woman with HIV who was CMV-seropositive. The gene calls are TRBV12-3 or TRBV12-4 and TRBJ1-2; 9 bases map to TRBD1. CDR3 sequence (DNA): TGTGCCAGCAGTTCCGGGACAGGGACAGTCAGGACCTTC. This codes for CASSSGTGTVRTF.